This is a list of T cell receptor beta chains from one sample in a study of blood T cell repertoires in COVID-19. Sequencing was performed with immunoSEQ multiplex PCR; in TCRdb, only in-frame clones are kept and a portion is missing. The table includes 120,000 or so clones, approximately 90% detected once. The source material was peripheral blood. The receptor source for this set is a woman at least 80 years old with acute or convalescent COVID-19. The CDR3 runs from the conserved cysteine through the conserved F or W. D genes are given only for firm matches. A clone size is listed for some rows: how often the clone was seen (once, few, many), or a class if it is expanded.

size,J,D,V,DNA,CDR3
NA,TRBJ1-4,NA,TRBV3-1/TRBV3-2,TGTGCCAGCACCCCGGACAGAAATGAAAAACTGTTTTTT,CASTPDRNEKLFF
NA,TRBJ2-1,TRBD2,TRBV7-2,TGTGCCAGCAGCTTAGCGACTAGCGCCCATGAGCAGTTCTTC,CASSLATSAHEQFF
NA,TRBJ2-6,TRBD1,TRBV19,TGTGCCAGTAGTCGAGCGCAGGGGGATAATGGGGCCAACGTCCTGACTTTC,CASSRAQGDNGANVLTF
NA,TRBJ2-3,NA,TRBV29-1,TGCAGCGTCGGGGTTCGGGGTTCCACAGATACGCAGTATTTT,CSVGVRGSTDTQYF
few,TRBJ2-1,TRBD2,TRBV3-1/TRBV3-2,TGTGCCAGCAGCCCAGTTCCGGGGACTAGCGGGGGGAACACGGAGCAGTTCTTC,CASSPVPGTSGGNTEQFF
NA,TRBJ2-7,NA,TRBV6-5,TGTGCCAGCAAACCGTTCGGTCAGGGCTCCTACGAGCAGTACTTC,CASKPFGQGSYEQYF
NA,TRBJ1-1,NA,TRBV2,TGTGCCAGCAGTCCAGGGTTCTCTGAAGCTTTCTTT,CASSPGFSEAFF
NA,TRBJ2-6,NA,TRBV5-6,TGTGCCAGCAGCTTTTACGGTTTATCTGGGGCCAACGTCCTGACTTTC,CASSFYGLSGANVLTF
once,TRBJ1-1,NA,TRBV6-2/TRBV6-3,TGTGCCAGCAGTTACCGAAGGGGGAACACTGAAGCTTTCTTT,CASSYRRGNTEAFF
NA,TRBJ1-1,NA,TRBV3-1/TRBV3-2,TGTGCCAGCAGCCAAGCCAGGCCGAGGAACACTGAAGCTTTCTTT,CASSQARPRNTEAFF
NA,TRBJ2-3,NA,TRBV18,TGTGCCAGCTCACCTGTTAACACCCGCACAGATACGCAGTATTTT,CASSPVNTRTDTQYF
NA,TRBJ2-3,TRBD1,TRBV5-1,TGCGCCAGCAGCGACCGACAGGGAGAAAATACGCAGTATTTT,CASSDRQGENTQYF
NA,TRBJ2-6,TRBD2,TRBV19,TGTGCCAGTAAATCCGGGAGGGGAGGGTCTGGGGCCAACGTCCTGACTTTC,CASKSGRGGSGANVLTF
few,TRBJ2-3,NA,TRBV6-1,TGTGCCAGCAGTGATCTAGCGATCAGCACAGATACGCAGTATTTT,CASSDLAISTDTQYF
NA,TRBJ2-7,TRBD1,TRBV15,TGTGCCACCAGCAGGGCTGGGACAGGGAACGAGCAGTACTTC,CATSRAGTGNEQYF
NA,TRBJ1-2,TRBD1,TRBV10-3,TGTGCCATCAGCCTAGGGACAGGGAAAGTGTCGTGGGGCTACACCTTC,CAISLGTGKVSWGYTF
few,TRBJ2-5,TRBD2,TRBV6-2/TRBV6-3,TGTGCCAGCAGTTACTCCGGGACTAGCGGCTTCTACGAGCGGACCCAAGAGACCCAGTACTTC,CASSYSGTSGFYERTQETQYF
NA,TRBJ2-3,TRBD2,TRBV4-2,TGTGCCAGCAGCCAAGCCCCCTCACTAGCGGGGGACCGAGATACGCAGTATTTT,CASSQAPSLAGDRDTQYF
NA,TRBJ1-1,NA,TRBV10-3,TGTGCCATCACCGGTGGGCTGAACACTGAAGCTTTCTTT,CAITGGLNTEAFF
few,TRBJ2-2,TRBD2,TRBV10-3,TGTGCCACCGGGGCGGGAGCGGACACCGGGGAGCTGTTTTTT,CATGAGADTGELFF
NA,TRBJ2-4,NA,TRBV3-1/TRBV3-2,TGTGCCAGCAGCCAAGCGGGGTTCGGGAAAAACATTCAGTACTTC,CASSQAGFGKNIQYF
once,TRBJ1-4,TRBD1,TRBV4-2,TGTGCCAGCAGCCCTAGAGGACAGGGCGGGAATGAAAAACTGTTTTTT,CASSPRGQGGNEKLFF
NA,TRBJ2-1,NA,TRBV4-3,TGCGCCAGCAGCGGGGGGTCCTACAATGAGCAGTTCTTC,CASSGGSYNEQFF
NA,TRBJ2-1,TRBD2,TRBV2,TGTGCCAGCAATCAAGCGGGGGCCCCCCAGGAGCAGTTCTTC,CASNQAGAPQEQFF
NA,TRBJ1-6,NA,TRBV3-1/TRBV3-2,TGTGCCAGCAGCCCTAGACTGGAATCACCCCTCCACTTT,CASSPRLESPLHF
NA,TRBJ2-5,NA,TRBV6-6,TGTGCCAGCAGTTACGGCCCCCCAGAGACCCAGTACTTC,CASSYGPPETQYF
NA,TRBJ1-5,TRBD1,TRBV4-2,TGTGCCAGCAGCCAAGCTGAAAGACAGGGTTCTCAGCCCCAGCATTTT,CASSQAERQGSQPQHF
NA,TRBJ2-2,TRBD2,TRBV27,TGTGCCAGCACCTTGGGACTAGCGGGGTCCGCGAACACCGGGGAGCTGTTTTTT,CASTLGLAGSANTGELFF
NA,TRBJ2-3,NA,TRBV7-3,TGTGCCAGCAGCTCATGGGGCGGGGGCCGCACAGATACGCAGTATTTT,CASSSWGGGRTDTQYF
NA,TRBJ2-3,TRBD2,TRBV6-2/TRBV6-3,TGTGCCAGCAGTTACTCGGGGACTAGCGCCCCCGGTACGCAGTATTTT,CASSYSGTSAPGTQYF
NA,TRBJ2-3,NA,TRBV6-5,TGTGCCAGCAGTTACTCTGGGGGGTTACTAACAGATACGCAGTATTTT,CASSYSGGLLTDTQYF
NA,TRBJ2-5,NA,TRBV18,TGTGCCAGCTCCCTCGGGTCGCAAGAGACCCAGTACTTC,CASSLGSQETQYF
NA,TRBJ2-5,NA,TRBV5-1,TGCGCCAGCAGTCTGGGGCGTAGTCGTTTTGAGACCCAGTACTTC,CASSLGRSRFETQYF
few,TRBJ1-1,TRBD1,TRBV10-3,TGTGCCATCAGTTCCGGGACAGGGGCCGATGAAGCTTTCTTT,CAISSGTGADEAFF
NA,TRBJ2-4,TRBD1,TRBV15,TGTGCCACCAGCAGGGGACAGCCCTTTCACCCGGAAAACATTCAGTACTTC,CATSRGQPFHPENIQYF
NA,TRBJ2-5,NA,TRBV6-6,TGTGCCAGCAGTTACCAGCGGCCGTACCAAGAGACCCAGTACTTC,CASSYQRPYQETQYF
NA,TRBJ1-1,TRBD1,TRBV10-3,TGTGCCATCAGTAAAGGACAGGGGGCGGGAGGGGGCACTGAAGCTTTCTTT,CAISKGQGAGGGTEAFF
few,TRBJ1-1,TRBD1,TRBV29-1,TGCAGCGCCCGGACAGGGGGGAACACTGAAGCTTTCTTT,CSARTGGNTEAFF
NA,TRBJ1-5,NA,TRBV28,TGTGCCAGCAGGAACACAGGGACGGGTCAGCCCCAGCATTTT,CASRNTGTGQPQHF
NA,TRBJ2-7,NA,TRBV5-1,TGCGCCAGCAGTTTGGGACAAGACAACTACGAGCAGTACTTC,CASSLGQDNYEQYF
NA,TRBJ2-3,TRBD2,TRBV5-5,TGTGCCAGCAGCTTGGTATCGGGGGGGAGCACAGATACGCAGTATTTT,CASSLVSGGSTDTQYF